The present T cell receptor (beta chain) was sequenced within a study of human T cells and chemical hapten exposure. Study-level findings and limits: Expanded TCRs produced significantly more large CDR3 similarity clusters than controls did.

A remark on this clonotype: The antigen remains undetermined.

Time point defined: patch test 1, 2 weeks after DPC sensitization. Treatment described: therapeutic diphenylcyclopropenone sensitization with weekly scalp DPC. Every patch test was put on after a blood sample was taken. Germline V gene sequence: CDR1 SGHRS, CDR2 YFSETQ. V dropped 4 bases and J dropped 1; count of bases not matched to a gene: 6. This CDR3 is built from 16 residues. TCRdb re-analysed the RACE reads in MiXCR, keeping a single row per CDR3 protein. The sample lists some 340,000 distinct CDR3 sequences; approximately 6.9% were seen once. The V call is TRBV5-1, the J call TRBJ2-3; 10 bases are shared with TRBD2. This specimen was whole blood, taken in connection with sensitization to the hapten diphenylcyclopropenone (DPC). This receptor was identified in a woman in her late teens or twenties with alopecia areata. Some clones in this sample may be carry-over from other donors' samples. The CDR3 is CASSPGTSVGTDTQYF. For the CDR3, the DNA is TGCGCCAGCAGCCCGGGGACTAGCGTCGGCACAGATACGCAGTATTTT. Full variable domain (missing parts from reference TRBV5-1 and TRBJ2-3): KAGVTQTPRYLIKTRGQQVTLSCSPISGHRSVSWYQQTPGQGLQFLFEYFSETQRNKGNFPGRFSGRQFSNSRSEMNVSTLELGDSALYLCASSPGTSVGTDTQYFGPGTRLTVL.